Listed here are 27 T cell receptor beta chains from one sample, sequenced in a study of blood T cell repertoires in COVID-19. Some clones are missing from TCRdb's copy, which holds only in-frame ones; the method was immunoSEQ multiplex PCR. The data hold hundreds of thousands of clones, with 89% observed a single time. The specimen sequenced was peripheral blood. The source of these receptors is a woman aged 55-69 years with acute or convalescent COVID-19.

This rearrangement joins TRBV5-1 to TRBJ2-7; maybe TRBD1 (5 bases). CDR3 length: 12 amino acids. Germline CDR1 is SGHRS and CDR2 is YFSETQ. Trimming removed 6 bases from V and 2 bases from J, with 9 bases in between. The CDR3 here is CASMGRAYEQYF. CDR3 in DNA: TGCGCCAGCATGGGCAGGGCCTACGAGCAGTACTTC.

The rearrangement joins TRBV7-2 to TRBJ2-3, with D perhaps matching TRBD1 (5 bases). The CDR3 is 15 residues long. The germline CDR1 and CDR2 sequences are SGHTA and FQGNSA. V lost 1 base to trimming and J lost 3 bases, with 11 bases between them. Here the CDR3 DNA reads TGTGCCAGCAGCTTAGAAGGGGTAGGGACAGATACGCAGTATTTT. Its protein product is CASSLEGVGTDTQYF.

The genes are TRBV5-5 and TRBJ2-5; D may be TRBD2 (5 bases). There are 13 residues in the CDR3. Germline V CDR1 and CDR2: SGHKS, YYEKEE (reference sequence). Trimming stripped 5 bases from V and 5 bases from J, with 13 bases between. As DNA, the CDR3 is TGTGCCAGCAGTGAACGGGGAGACGAGACCCAGTACTTC. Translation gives CASSERGDETQYF.

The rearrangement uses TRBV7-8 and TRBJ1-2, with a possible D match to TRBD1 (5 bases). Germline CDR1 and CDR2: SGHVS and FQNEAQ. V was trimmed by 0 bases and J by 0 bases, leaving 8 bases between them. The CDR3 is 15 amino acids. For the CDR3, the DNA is TGTGCCAGCAGCTTAGCGGGGGGAGCTAACTATGGCTACACCTTC. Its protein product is CASSLAGGANYGYTF.

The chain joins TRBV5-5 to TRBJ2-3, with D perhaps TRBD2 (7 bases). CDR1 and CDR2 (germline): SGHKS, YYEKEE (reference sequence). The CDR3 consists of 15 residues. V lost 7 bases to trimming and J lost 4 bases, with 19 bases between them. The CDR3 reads CASDREGGRSDTQYF. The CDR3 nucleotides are TGTGCCAGCGATAGGGAGGGGGGGCGGTCAGATACGCAGTATTTT.

The CDR3 nucleotides are TGTGCCAGCAGTTTAGGTATGGAGGTAGGAGGCTACACCTTC. Encoded protein: CASSLGMEVGGYTF. The genes are TRBV28 and TRBJ1-2; D unresolved. V lost 2 bases and J lost 8, with 15 bases in between. Germline CDR1 and CDR2: MDHEN and SYDVKM. The CDR3 runs to 14 residues.

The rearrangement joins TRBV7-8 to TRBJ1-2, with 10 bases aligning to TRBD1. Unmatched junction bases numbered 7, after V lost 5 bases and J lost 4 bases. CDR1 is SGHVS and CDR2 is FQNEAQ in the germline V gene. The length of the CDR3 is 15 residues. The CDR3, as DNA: TGTGCCAGCAGCCCCAGGGGGACAGGGGCCTATGGCTACACCTTC. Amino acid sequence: CASSPRGTGAYGYTF.

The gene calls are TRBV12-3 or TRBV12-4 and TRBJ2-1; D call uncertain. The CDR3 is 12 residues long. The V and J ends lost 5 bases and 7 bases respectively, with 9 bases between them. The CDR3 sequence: CASSPPRNEQFF. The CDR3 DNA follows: TGTGCCAGCAGTCCCCCACGGAATGAGCAGTTCTTC.

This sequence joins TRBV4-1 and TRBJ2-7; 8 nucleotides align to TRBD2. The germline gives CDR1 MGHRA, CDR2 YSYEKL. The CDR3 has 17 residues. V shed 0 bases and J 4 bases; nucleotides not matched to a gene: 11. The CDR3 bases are TGCGCCAGCAGCCAAGATCCCGGGGGGGCGAAGCTATACGAGCAGTACTTC. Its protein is CASSQDPGGAKLYEQYF.

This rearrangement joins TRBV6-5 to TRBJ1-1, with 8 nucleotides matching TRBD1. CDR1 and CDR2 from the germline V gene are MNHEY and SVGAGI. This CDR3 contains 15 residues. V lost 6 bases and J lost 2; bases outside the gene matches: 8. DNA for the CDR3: TGTGCCAGCAGCCTGGACAGGGCTGGAAACACTGAAGCTTTCTTT. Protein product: CASSLDRAGNTEAFF.

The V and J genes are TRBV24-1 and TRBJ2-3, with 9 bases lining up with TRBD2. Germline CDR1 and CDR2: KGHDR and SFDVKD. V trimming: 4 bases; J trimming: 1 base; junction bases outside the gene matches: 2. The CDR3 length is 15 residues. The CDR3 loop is CATSDWTSGTDTQYF. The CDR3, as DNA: TGTGCCACCAGTGACTGGACTAGCGGCACAGATACGCAGTATTTT.

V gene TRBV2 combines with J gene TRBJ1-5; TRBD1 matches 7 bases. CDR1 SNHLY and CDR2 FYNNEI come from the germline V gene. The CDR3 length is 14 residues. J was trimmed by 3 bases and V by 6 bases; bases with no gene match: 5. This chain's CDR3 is CASRGQSLNQPQHF. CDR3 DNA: TGTGCCAGCAGGGGACAGTCCCTCAATCAGCCCCAGCATTTT. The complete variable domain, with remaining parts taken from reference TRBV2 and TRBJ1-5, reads EPEVTQTPSHQVTQMGQEVILRCVPISNHLYFYWYRQILGQKVEFLVSFYNNEISEKSEIFDDQFSVERPDGSNFTLKIRSTKLEDSAMYFCASRGQSLNQPQHFGDGTRLSIL.

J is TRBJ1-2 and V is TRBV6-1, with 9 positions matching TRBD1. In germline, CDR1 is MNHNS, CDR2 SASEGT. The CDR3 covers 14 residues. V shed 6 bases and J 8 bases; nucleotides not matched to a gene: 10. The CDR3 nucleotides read TGTGCCAGCAGAAAACAGGGGGCTGTCGTGGGCTACACCTTC. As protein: CASRKQGAVVGYTF.

The CDR3 reads CSASQEGLSTDTQYF. The CDR3 nucleotides are TGCAGTGCTAGTCAGGAGGGACTGAGCACAGATACGCAGTATTTT. This sequence joins TRBV20-1 and TRBJ2-3; possible D gene TRBD2, 6 bases. V lost 3 bases and J lost 0, with 13 bases in between. Germline-derived CDR1 and CDR2 are DFQATT and SNEGSKA (reference sequence). The CDR3 contains 15 residues.

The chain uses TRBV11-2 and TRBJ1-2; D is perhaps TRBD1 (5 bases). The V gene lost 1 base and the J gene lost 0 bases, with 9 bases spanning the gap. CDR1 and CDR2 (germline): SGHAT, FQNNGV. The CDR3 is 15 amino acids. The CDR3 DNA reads TGTGCCAGCAGCTTAGGAACAGGCTCTAACTATGGCTACACCTTC. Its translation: CASSLGTGSNYGYTF.

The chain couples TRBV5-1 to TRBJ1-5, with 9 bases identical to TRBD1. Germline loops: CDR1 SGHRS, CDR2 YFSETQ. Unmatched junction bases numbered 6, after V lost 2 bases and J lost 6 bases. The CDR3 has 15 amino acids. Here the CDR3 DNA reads TGCGCCAGCAGCTTAACCGGGACAGGGACTCAGCCCCAGCATTTT. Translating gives CASSLTGTGTQPQHF.

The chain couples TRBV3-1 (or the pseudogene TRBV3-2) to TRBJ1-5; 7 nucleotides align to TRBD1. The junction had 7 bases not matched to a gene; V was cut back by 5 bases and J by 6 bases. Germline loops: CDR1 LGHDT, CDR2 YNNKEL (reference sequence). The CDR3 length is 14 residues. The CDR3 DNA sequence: TGTGCCAGCAGCGCCAACAGGGGAAGTCAGCCCCAGCATTTT. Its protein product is CASSANRGSQPQHF.

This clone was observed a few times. The CDR3 reads CASSQRSSDTLGEDEAFF. CDR3 bases: TGCGCCAGCAGTCAACGATCATCCGACACCCTAGGGGAGGATGAAGCTTTCTTT. This chain uses TRBV23-1 with TRBJ1-1; D perhaps matches TRBD1 (5 bases). TRBV23-1 is noted as an ORF with a role that remains uncertain. V was trimmed by 2 bases and J by 7 bases, leaving 26 bases between them. This CDR3 comprises 18 residues.

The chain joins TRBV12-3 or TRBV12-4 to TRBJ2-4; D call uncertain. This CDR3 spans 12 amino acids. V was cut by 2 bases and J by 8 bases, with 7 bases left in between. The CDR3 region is CASSLSRDIQYF. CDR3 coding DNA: TGTGCCAGCAGTTTAAGTCGGGACATTCAGTACTTC.

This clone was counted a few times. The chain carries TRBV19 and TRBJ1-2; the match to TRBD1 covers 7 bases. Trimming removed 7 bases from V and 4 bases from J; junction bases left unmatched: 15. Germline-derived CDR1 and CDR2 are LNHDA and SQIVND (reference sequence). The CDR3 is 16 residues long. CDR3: CASNSGRTGTVYGYTF. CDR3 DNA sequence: TGTGCCAGTAACTCAGGCCGGACCGGGACAGTCTATGGCTACACCTTC.

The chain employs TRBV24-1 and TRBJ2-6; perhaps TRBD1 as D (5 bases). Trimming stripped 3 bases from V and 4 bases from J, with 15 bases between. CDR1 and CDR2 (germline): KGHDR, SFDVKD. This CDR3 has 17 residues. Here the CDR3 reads CATSDAGLVSGANVLTF. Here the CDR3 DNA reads TGTGCCACCAGTGATGCAGGGTTGGTCTCCGGGGCCAACGTCCTGACTTTC.

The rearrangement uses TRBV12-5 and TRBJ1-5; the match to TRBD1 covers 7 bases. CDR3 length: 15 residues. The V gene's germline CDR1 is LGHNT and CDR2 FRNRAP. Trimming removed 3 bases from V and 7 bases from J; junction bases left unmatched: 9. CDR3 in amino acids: CASGFPQGSLQPQHF. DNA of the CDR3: TGTGCTAGTGGTTTCCCACAGGGGTCCCTACAGCCCCAGCATTTT. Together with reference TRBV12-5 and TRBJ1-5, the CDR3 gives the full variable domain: DARVTQTPRHKVTEMGQEVTMRCQPILGHNTVFWYRQTMMQGLELLAYFRNRAPLDDSGMPKDRFSAEMPDATLATLKIQPSEPRDSAVYFCASGFPQGSLQPQHFGDGTRLSIL.

In nucleotides, the CDR3 is TGCAGTGCTAGTAAGAGTAGCGGGAGGGTCGAGCAGTACTTC. Its protein is CSASKSSGRVEQYF. V and J are TRBV20-1 and TRBJ2-7; 11 nucleotides match TRBD2. Losses at the gene ends were 3 bases for V and 6 bases for J; bases not matched to a gene: 7. CDR3 size: 14 residues. CDR1 and CDR2 from the germline V gene are DFQATT and SNEGSKA (reference sequence).

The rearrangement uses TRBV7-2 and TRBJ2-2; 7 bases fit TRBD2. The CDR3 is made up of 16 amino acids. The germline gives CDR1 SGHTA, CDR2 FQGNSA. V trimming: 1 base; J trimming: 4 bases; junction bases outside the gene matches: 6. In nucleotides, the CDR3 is TGTGCCAGCAGCTTAGGGGGCGGGAGCGGCACCGGGGAGCTGTTTTTT. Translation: CASSLGGGSGTGELFF.

The CDR3 DNA follows: TGTGCCAGCAGCCCTTTGACAGTTACTAATGAAAAACTGTTTTTT. Residues: CASSPLTVTNEKLFF. This chain uses TRBV11-2 with TRBJ1-4; possibly TRBD1 for D (5 bases). The CDR3 extends over 15 amino acids. V gave up 5 bases and J gave up 2 bases, with 12 bases separating them. Germline-derived CDR1 and CDR2 are SGHAT and FQNNGV.

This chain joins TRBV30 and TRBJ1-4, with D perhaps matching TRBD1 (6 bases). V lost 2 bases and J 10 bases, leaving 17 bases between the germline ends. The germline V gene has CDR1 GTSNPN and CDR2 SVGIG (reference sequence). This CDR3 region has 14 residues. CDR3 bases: TGTGCCTGGAGTCTCGGCACCTCCAGGGGAAAACTGTTTTTT. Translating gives CAWSLGTSRGKLFF.

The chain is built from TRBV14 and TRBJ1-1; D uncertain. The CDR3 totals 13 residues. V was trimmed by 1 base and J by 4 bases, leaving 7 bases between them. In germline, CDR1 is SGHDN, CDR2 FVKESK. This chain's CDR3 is CASSQGEITEAFF. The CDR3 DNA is TGTGCCAGCAGCCAAGGAGAAATCACTGAAGCTTTCTTT. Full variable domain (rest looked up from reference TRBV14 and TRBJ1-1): EAGVTQFPSHSVIEKGQTVTLRCDPISGHDNLYWYRRVMGKEIKFLLHFVKESKQDESGMPNNRFLAERTGGTYSTLKVQPAELEDSGVYFCASSQGEITEAFFGQGTRLTVV.